This paragraph covers one T cell receptor (beta chain) sequence. Other DNA sequences in the same sample also yield this CDR3. CDR3 length: 17 amino acids. Germline V CDR1 and CDR2: SGHRS, YFSETQ. The junction had 3 bases not matched to a gene; V was cut back by 2 bases and J by 2 bases. The source of the sample is a study of T cell changes during pregnancy in multiple sclerosis. Profiled with immunoSEQ multiplex PCR; TCRdb holds only in-frame clones, not every one. This repertoire shows about 100,000 clones, about 93% found once; its top ten account for 0.99%. The sequencing used peripheral blood, collected after pregnancy. The chain links TRBV5-1 to TRBJ2-3, with TRBD2 matching 15 bases. This clonotype was sampled from a female donor with multiple sclerosis, enrolled in a pregnancy study. DNA of the CDR3: TGCGCCAGCAGCTTTGGACTAGCGGGAGGGTCCACAGATACGCAGTATTTT. This sequence encodes CASSFGLAGGSTDTQYF.